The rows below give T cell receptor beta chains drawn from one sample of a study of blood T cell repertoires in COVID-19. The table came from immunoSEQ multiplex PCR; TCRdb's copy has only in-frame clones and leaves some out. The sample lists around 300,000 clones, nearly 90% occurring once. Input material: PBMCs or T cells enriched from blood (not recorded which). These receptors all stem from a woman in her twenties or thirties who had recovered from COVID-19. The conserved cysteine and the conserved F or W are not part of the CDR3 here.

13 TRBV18 ASSPAQQENTEAF
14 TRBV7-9 ASSQEWLDRGVEQF
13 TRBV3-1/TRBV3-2 ASSQEGVRGYGYT
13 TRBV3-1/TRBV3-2 ASSQRGGLLHEQF
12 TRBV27 ASSPSWANTEAF
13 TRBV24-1 ATSGGQGTVHEQY
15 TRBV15 ATSRDPGGASGNTIY
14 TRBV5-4 ASSSPTTSGQETQY
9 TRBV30 AYTSRGPQY
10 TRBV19 ASRSGSRGYT
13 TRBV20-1 SASGQGVGTDTQY
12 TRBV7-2 ASSLGGQGSGYT
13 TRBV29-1 SVLVSDRGPGELF
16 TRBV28 ASSVPNRGSYGNQPQH
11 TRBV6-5 ASREGPNQPQH
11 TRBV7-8 ASSFIGSYEQY
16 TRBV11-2 ASSLFLAGRTSYNEQF
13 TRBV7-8 ASSSRRGRDYGYT
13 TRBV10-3 AISGVGGRGSEQY
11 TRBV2 ASSARVVTEAF
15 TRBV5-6 ASSLGPRATGGNTIY
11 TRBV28 ASSPSRTYEQY
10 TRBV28 ASSLPLRAQH
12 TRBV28 ASSSRGYNQPQH
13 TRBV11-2 ASKGRDRSHNEQF
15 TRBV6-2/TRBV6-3 ASSYRAGGLAKNIQY
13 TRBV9 ASSVGGSSRETQY
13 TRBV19 ASGTSGNPYNEQF
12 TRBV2 ASKTSGYYNEQF
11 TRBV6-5 AGGGRVYYEQY
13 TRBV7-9 ASSPFWRTGNTIY
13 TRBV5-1 ASSRVAGGEETQY
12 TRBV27 ASSPQGGNYGYT
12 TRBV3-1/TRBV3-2 ASSQEIQGYEQF
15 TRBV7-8 ASSLQGGSNEDQPQH
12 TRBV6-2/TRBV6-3 ASSYGTESNEQF
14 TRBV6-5 ASSYALPTAGGKLF
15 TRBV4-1 ASSQVPYPGTGTKLF
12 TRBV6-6 ASSYSPGNTEAF
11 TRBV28 ATWTLPNYGYT
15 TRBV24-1 ATSDGAGTGINQPQH
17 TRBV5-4 ASSSQHPGLAGSSYEQY
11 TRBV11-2 ASSFLSPVEQY
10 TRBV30 AWGGGANEQF
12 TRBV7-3 ASSPSAGGDEAF
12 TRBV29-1 SVLSGTGDGEAF
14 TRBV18 ASSLRQVFPTDTQY
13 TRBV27 ASSPAGRGGTEAF
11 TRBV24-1 ATSDQGAQGYT
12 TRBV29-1 SVEVGQADSPLH
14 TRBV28 ASSLQLGTVDQPQH
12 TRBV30 AWSEGGRDSPLH
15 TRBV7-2 ASSLALIPLSSYEQY
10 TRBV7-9 ASSLMSYEQY
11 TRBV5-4 ASSRQGTYEQY
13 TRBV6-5 ASRKGGIENTEAF
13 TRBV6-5 ASSYSRDRVYEQY
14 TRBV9 ASTLLRQPRSYEQY